Sequencing of this T cell receptor (beta chain) was carried out in a study of OX40 agonist ivuxolimab in advanced cancers. The overall study: Head and neck, renal cell, melanoma or hepatocellular carcinoma were the cancers that dose-escalation patients had.

Sequencing was performed with immunoSEQ multiplex PCR; in TCRdb, only in-frame clones are kept and a portion is missing. The data show almost 80,000 clones, with 80% to 90% seen just once and approximately 0.25% held by the top ten. Germline values: CDR1 MNHEY, CDR2 SVGAGI. This CDR3 is 15 amino acids long. J lost 3 bases, V lost 4 bases, and 8 bases had no gene match. This receptor was taken from an adult with an advanced solid tumor such as melanoma, head and neck, liver or kidney cancer. The input for sequencing was CD4+ or CD8+ T cells sorted from blood, taken in a trial of the OX40 agonist ivuxolimab. The gene calls are TRBV6-5 and TRBJ1-1; TRBD1 matches at 7 bases. In DNA, the CDR3 is TGTGCCAGCAGTTTCACAGGGGCTGGGGACACTGAAGCTTTCTTT. Translated: CASSFTGAGDTEAFF.